The 28 T cell receptor beta chains below come from one sample, sequenced in a study of blood T cell repertoires in COVID-19. Profiled with immunoSEQ multiplex PCR; TCRdb holds only in-frame clones, not every one. The table lists about 170,000 clones, more than 80% of them singletons, with 9.5% to 15% in the top ten. The sequenced sample consisted of PBMCs or T cells enriched from blood (not recorded which). The receptors shown here come from a man aged 50-59 years who had recovered from COVID-19.

J is TRBJ2-1 and V is TRBV7-3; tentatively, D is TRBD2 (8 bases). Germline CDR1 reads SGHTA; CDR2 reads FQGTGA. V was cut by 5 bases and J by 3 bases, with 14 bases left in between. The CDR3 loop spans 15 amino acids. In DNA form, the CDR3 reads TGTGCCAGCAGCCGGGAGGGGGCGAACTACAATGAGCAGTTCTTC. Translation: CASSREGANYNEQFF.

This chain connects TRBV5-1 to TRBJ2-1; TRBD2 agrees at 7 bases. V gave up 1 base and J gave up 7 bases; unmatched junction bases: 2. This CDR3 has 13 residues. Germline V gives CDR1 SGHRS, CDR2 YFSETQ. CDR3 amino acids: CASSLTGRNEQFF. CDR3 in DNA: TGCGCCAGCAGCTTGACCGGGAGGAATGAGCAGTTCTTC.

The chain recombines TRBV10-3 with TRBJ1-2, with 7 bases that match TRBD1. The CDR3 runs to 14 residues. The J segment lost 7 bases and the V segment lost 2 bases, leaving 7 bases of the junction unmatched. Germline V gene data show CDR1 as ENHRY and CDR2 as SYGVKD. CDR3 region: CAISEGVAGGGYTF. CDR3 nucleotide sequence: TGTGCCATCAGTGAGGGGGTGGCAGGGGGTGGCTACACCTTC.

This chain joins TRBV9 and TRBJ2-2, with a tentative D call TRBD2 (6 bases). Looked up from germline, CDR1 is SGDLS and CDR2 is YYNGEE. The CDR3 extends over 16 amino acids. Trimming took off 4 bases at V and 5 bases at J, with 18 bases between the two ends. The CDR3 reads CASSTGEALRTGELFF. The CDR3 DNA follows: TGTGCCAGCAGCACTGGGGAGGCTCTACGGACCGGGGAGCTGTTTTTT.

The V call is TRBV19, the J call TRBJ2-3, with 7 nucleotides matching TRBD2. Germline V CDR1 and CDR2: LNHDA, SQIVND (reference sequence). The CDR3 loop spans 15 amino acids. Trimming took 6 bases from V and 4 from J; bases not matched to a gene: 10. CDR3: CASRRDYKGADTQYF. The CDR3 DNA is TGTGCCAGTAGACGGGACTATAAGGGCGCAGATACGCAGTATTTT.

J is TRBJ2-5 and V is TRBV7-2; D is ambiguous. CDR1 is SGHTA and CDR2 is FQGNSA in the germline V gene. Trimming stripped 4 bases from V and 5 bases from J, with 14 bases between. This CDR3 region has 14 residues. The CDR3 spells CASSSPRLSETQYF. CDR3 sequence (DNA): TGTGCCAGCAGCTCCCCCCGCCTAAGTGAGACCCAGTACTTC.

V and J are TRBV28 and TRBJ2-7; TRBD1 aligns across 7 bases. CDR1 MDHEN and CDR2 SYDVKM come from the germline V gene. Trimming removed 6 bases from V and 3 bases from J; junction bases left unmatched: 11. The CDR3 is 15 amino acids. CDR3 DNA: TGTGCCAGCAGCCCCGGGACAGTGCAGTTCTACGAGCAGTACTTC. Residues: CASSPGTVQFYEQYF.

The chain combines TRBV10-3 with TRBJ2-3, with D unresolved. CDR3 size: 14 residues. In germline, CDR1 is ENHRY, CDR2 SYGVKD. V dropped 4 bases and J dropped 4 bases, with 12 bases sitting between them. CDR3: CAISGQIVADTQYF. CDR3 bases: TGTGCCATCAGTGGCCAAATAGTGGCAGATACGCAGTATTTT.

The V call is TRBV11-2, the J call TRBJ1-1; 7 bases map to TRBD1. The CDR3 totals 14 residues. V was pared by 5 bases and J by 1 base, with 4 bases of the junction left unmatched. The germline gives CDR1 SGHAT, CDR2 FQNNGV. CDR3: CASSPGQRNTEAFF. The CDR3, as DNA: TGTGCCAGCAGCCCGGGACAGAGGAACACTGAAGCTTTCTTT.

The chain recombines TRBV19 with TRBJ2-2, with unresolved D. The V gene lost 5 bases and the J gene lost 0 bases, with 7 bases spanning the gap. The CDR3 extends over 14 amino acids. Germline CDR1 is LNHDA and CDR2 is SQIVND (reference sequence). The CDR3 spells CASSPLANTGELFF. The CDR3 DNA reads TGTGCCAGTAGTCCCCTCGCGAACACCGGGGAGCTGTTTTTT.

The chain joins TRBV10-3 to TRBJ1-2, with 9 bases fitting TRBD1. Germline trimming cut 8 bases from V and 7 bases from J; bases unmatched to any gene: 14. The CDR3 has 15 amino acids. Germline V CDR1 and CDR2: ENHRY, SYGVKD. CDR3 sequence (DNA): TGTGCCATCGGCCGTGAGACAGGGGGATTGACTGGCTACACCTTC. Protein sequence: CAIGRETGGLTGYTF.

This chain joins TRBV4-1 and TRBJ2-5; D possibly corresponds to TRBD2 (6 bases). This CDR3 comprises 18 residues. With 1 base removed from V and 2 bases from J, the gap between germline ends came to 20 bases. Germline CDR1 is MGHRA and CDR2 is YSYEKL. The CDR3 loop is CASSQGGQGGPLQETQYF. The CDR3 DNA reads as TGCGCCAGCAGCCAAGGAGGGCAGGGAGGCCCCCTTCAAGAGACCCAGTACTTC.

The chain uses TRBV7-2 and TRBJ1-2, with TRBD1 identical over 9 bases. After removal of 6 bases from V and 5 bases from J, the junction contained 13 bases not matched to a gene. This CDR3 is built from 16 residues. Germline V gene lookup returns CDR1 SGHTA and CDR2 FQGNSA. CDR3 in DNA: TGTGCCAGCAGTTACAGAACAGGGGGCGCTGGGTATGGCTACACCTTC. Protein product: CASSYRTGGAGYGYTF.

V is TRBV7-3 and J is TRBJ2-6; D is uncertain. Germline values: CDR1 SGHTA, CDR2 FQGTGA. V dropped 4 bases and J dropped 0 bases, with 16 bases sitting between them. This CDR3 has 18 residues. The DNA for the CDR3 is TGTGCCAGCAGCTCCATGGGTTCCCGCGGCTCTGGGGCCAACGTCCTGACTTTC. This encodes CASSSMGSRGSGANVLTF.

The chain links TRBV13 to TRBJ2-2, with 8 bases lining up with TRBD1. The trim removed 5 bases at V and 4 bases at J, leaving 6 bases unmatched. Per germline, CDR1 PRHDT and CDR2 FYEKMQ (reference sequence). The CDR3 runs to 15 residues. The DNA of the CDR3 is TGTGCCAGCAGCCCCCCGACAGGGGCCACCGGGGAGCTGTTTTTT. Amino acids: CASSPPTGATGELFF.

The chain couples TRBV7-4 to TRBJ2-2; D remains unclear. Trimming removed 1 base from V and 5 bases from J, with 2 bases in between. The CDR3 is 12 amino acids. Germline CDR1 and CDR2: SGHVT and SQSDAQ. In nucleotides, the CDR3 is TGTGCCAGCAGCTTAGTAACCGGGGAGCTGTTTTTT. Protein sequence: CASSLVTGELFF.

V and J are TRBV28 and TRBJ2-1, with D uncertain. V was trimmed by 6 bases and J by 9 bases, leaving 12 bases between them. The CDR3 spans 12 residues. Germline assignment: CDR1 MDHEN and CDR2 SYDVKM. CDR3 nucleotides: TGTGCCAGCAGACAAACTCAGGCTGAGCAGTTCTTC. This translates into CASRQTQAEQFF.

J is TRBJ1-1 and V is TRBV5-6, with 7 nucleotides matching TRBD1. The V segment lost 5 bases and the J segment 3 bases; nucleotides outside the gene matches: 10. Germline V gives CDR1 SGHDT, CDR2 YYEEEE. The CDR3 length is 15 residues. The CDR3 DNA reads TGTGCCAGCAGTCTGACAGGGAGGTTGGACACTGAAGCTTTCTTT. Its protein is CASSLTGRLDTEAFF.

The CDR3 region has the DNA TGTGCCAGCAGCCAAGCCGCCTACGAGCAGTACTTC. This gives the protein CASSQAAYEQYF. The V gene is TRBV3-1 (or the pseudogene TRBV3-2), the J gene TRBJ2-7; D call uncertain. This CDR3 spans 12 amino acids. The V end lost 1 base, the J end lost 2 bases, and 3 bases lay between the germline ends. Per the germline V gene, CDR1 is LGHDT and CDR2 is YNNKEL (reference sequence).

The chain joins TRBV6-5 to TRBJ2-1, with D unresolved. The CDR3 is 15 residues long. Germline V gives CDR1 MNHEY, CDR2 SVGAGI. The ends were cut back, 5 bases at V and 2 bases at J, with 13 bases in the middle. CDR3 in amino acids: CASSPALGTYNEQFF. In nucleotides, the CDR3 is TGTGCCAGCAGTCCTGCGCTAGGAACCTACAATGAGCAGTTCTTC.

The chain links TRBV18 to TRBJ2-2; D may be TRBD2 (6 bases). The CDR3 totals 15 residues. V shed 4 bases and J shed 1 base, with 10 bases lying between them. The V gene's germline CDR1 is KGHSH and CDR2 LQKENI. The CDR3 sequence is CASSRGTQNTGELFF. CDR3 DNA sequence: TGTGCCAGCTCACGCGGGACTCAGAACACCGGGGAGCTGTTTTTT.

This clone was seen more than once but under ten times. This chain uses TRBV6-2 or TRBV6-3 with TRBJ2-2, with TRBD2 matching over 11 bases. The V gene's germline CDR1 is MNHEY and CDR2 SVGEGT. With 5 bases clipped from V and 7 bases from J, the junction kept 9 bases outside the gene matches. The CDR3 length is 16 residues. CDR3 DNA: TGTGCCAGCAGTCCCGGGACTAGCGGAAAACTCGGGGAGCTGTTTTTT. Amino acids: CASSPGTSGKLGELFF.

This clone turned up a few times. The J gene is TRBJ1-6, the V gene TRBV5-1, with 9 bases identical to TRBD1. This CDR3 comprises 15 residues. Germline V CDR1 and CDR2: SGHRS, YFSETQ. Losses at the gene ends were 1 base for V and 9 bases for J; bases not matched to a gene: 5. In DNA, the CDR3 is TGCGCCAGCAGCTTGAAGGGACAGGGAGGTTCACCCCTCCACTTT. Amino acid sequence: CASSLKGQGGSPLHF.

The genes are TRBV19 and TRBJ1-1; D is unclear. The CDR3 sequence is 14 residues long. Germline CDR1 and CDR2: LNHDA and SQIVND (reference sequence). The V gene lost 0 bases and the J gene lost 4 bases, with 9 bases spanning the gap. This CDR3 is CASSIDGSVTEAFF. The CDR3, as DNA: TGTGCCAGTAGTATAGACGGGAGTGTCACTGAAGCTTTCTTT.

The V call is TRBV4-1, the J call TRBJ1-4; tentative D call: TRBD1 (6 bases). The CDR3 length is 16 residues. V lost 0 bases to trimming and J lost 4 bases, with 12 bases between them. Germline V CDR1 and CDR2: MGHRA, YSYEKL. CDR3 in amino acids: CASSQEGQKLNEKLFF. The CDR3 DNA follows: TGCGCCAGCAGCCAAGAAGGACAGAAGCTTAATGAAAAACTGTTTTTT.

This CDR3 is CASRSSNIGGGAFF. The CDR3 DNA reads as TGTGCCAGCCGGAGCTCCAATATCGGGGGGGGCGCTTTCTTT. V gene TRBV6-5 combines with J gene TRBJ1-1; tentative D call: TRBD1 (6 bases). Per germline, CDR1 MNHEY and CDR2 SVGAGI. Trimming removed 8 bases from V and 11 bases from J, with 24 bases in between. The CDR3 contains 14 residues.

The V and J genes are TRBV6-5 and TRBJ2-7; D gene uncertain. This CDR3 is 14 amino acids long. The germline V gene encodes CDR1 MNHEY and CDR2 SVGAGI. The ends were cut back, 6 bases at V and 1 base at J, with 13 bases in the middle. The CDR3 loop is CASSAGGRSYEQYF. Here the CDR3 DNA reads TGTGCCAGCAGCGCTGGCGGTCGTTCCTACGAGCAGTACTTC.

The rearrangement links TRBV19 to TRBJ2-1; TRBD2 is a possible D gene (5 bases). The CDR3 spans 15 residues. In germline, CDR1 is LNHDA, CDR2 SQIVND (reference sequence). Between the trimmed V and J ends, which lost 5 bases and 4 bases, there was a span of 15 bases. The CDR3 DNA is TGTGCCAGTAGTTTGGAGGCTAGTTTTTACAATGAGCAGTTCTTC. Translated: CASSLEASFYNEQFF.